The next 17 T cell receptor beta chains were all read from a single sample in a study of radiotherapy plus CTLA-4 blockade in lung cancer. TCRdb's table, derived via immunoSEQ multiplex PCR, lists solely in-frame clones and lacks some. The data contain about 100,000 clones, roughly 80% of them singletons. The starting material was peripheral blood, obtained from a patient treated with radiotherapy plus ipilimumab. The receptor source for this set is a human donor with non-small cell lung cancer who had stable disease on radiotherapy plus ipilimumab.

The gene calls are TRBV9 and TRBJ2-1; 8 bases fit TRBD1. Germline trimming cut 2 bases from V and 9 bases from J; bases unmatched to any gene: 10. Germline CDR1 SGDLS, CDR2 YYNGEE. CDR3 length: 15 amino acids. In DNA, the CDR3 is TGTGCCAGCAGCGTTGATTCCAGGGGGCTGGGTGAGCAGTTCTTC. Protein sequence: CASSVDSRGLGEQFF.

This chain uses TRBV4-1 with TRBJ2-1, with D perhaps matching TRBD2 (6 bases). This CDR3 is built from 16 residues. The V gene lost 4 bases and the J gene lost 7 bases, with 20 bases spanning the gap. CDR1 MGHRA and CDR2 YSYEKL come from the germline V gene. CDR3 sequence reads: CASSLAGSRRENEQFF. CDR3 nucleotides: TGCGCCAGCAGCCTTGCCGGGAGCCGAAGGGAAAATGAGCAGTTCTTC.

The V call is TRBV2, the J call TRBJ1-5; D ambiguous. Germline loops: CDR1 SNHLY, CDR2 FYNNEI. V lost 7 bases and J 0 bases, leaving 7 bases between the germline ends. The CDR3 contains 13 residues. The CDR3 is CASMSYSNQPQHF. CDR3 nucleotide sequence: TGTGCCAGCATGAGCTATAGCAATCAGCCCCAGCATTTT.

The V and J genes are TRBV5-1 and TRBJ2-1; 9 nucleotides agree with TRBD1. The CDR3 is 16 amino acids. Germline-derived CDR1 and CDR2 are SGHRS and YFSETQ. The ends lost 0 bases at V and 7 bases at J; junction bases unmatched: 8. CDR3 coding DNA: TGCGCCAGCAGCTTGGCGGACAGGGGAAGCGAGAATGAGCAGTTCTTC. This sequence encodes CASSLADRGSENEQFF.

J is TRBJ2-3 and V is TRBV11-2; D ambiguous. Trimming removed 1 base from V and 2 bases from J, with 7 bases in between. Germline loops: CDR1 SGHAT, CDR2 FQNNGV. The CDR3 runs to 14 residues. The chain's CDR3 is CASSLVFFTDTQYF. DNA of the CDR3: TGTGCCAGCAGCTTAGTGTTCTTCACAGATACGCAGTATTTT.

The rearrangement uses TRBV6-4 and TRBJ1-6; 9 bases are a match to TRBD1. Germline loops: CDR1 MRHNA, CDR2 SNTAGT. CDR3 length equals 14 residues. Trimming cost V 6 bases and J 5 bases; bases outside gene matches: 2. CDR3 DNA sequence: TGTGCCAGCAGCAGGGACAGGGATAATTCACCCCTCCACTTT. It specifies CASSRDRDNSPLHF.

This chain connects TRBV11-1 to TRBJ2-2, with 8 bases identical to TRBD1. The V gene end was trimmed by 3 bases and the J gene end by 6 bases; junction bases not matched to a gene: 9. The germline V gene encodes CDR1 SGHAT and CDR2 FQDESV (reference sequence). The length of the CDR3 is 16 residues. The CDR3, as DNA: TGTGCCAGCAGCTTCGGCAGGGGGCTGTTAGCCGGGGAGCTGTTTTTT. Translated: CASSFGRGLLAGELFF.

The chain is built from TRBV27 and TRBJ2-3, with 9 nucleotides matching TRBD2. The CDR3 covers 15 residues. The V gene end was trimmed by 6 bases and the J gene end by 6 bases; junction bases not matched to a gene: 10. Germline V CDR1 and CDR2: MNHEY, SMNVEV (reference sequence). The CDR3 loop reads CASRPLAGPPDTQYF. CDR3 DNA: TGTGCCAGCAGGCCGCTAGCGGGACCTCCCGATACGCAGTATTTT.

This chain uses TRBV30 with TRBJ2-6; 9 positions match TRBD1. The CDR3 sequence is 16 residues long. Germline CDR1 GTSNPN, CDR2 SVGIG (reference sequence). V was clipped by 3 bases and J by 4 bases; unmatched bases: 7. The CDR3 bases are TGTGCCTGGAGCCGGGACAGGGTGGCGGGGGCCAACGTCCTGACTTTC. It is translated as CAWSRDRVAGANVLTF.

A few counts support this clone. The chain couples TRBV6-1 to TRBJ1-4; 8 bases align to TRBD1. This CDR3 region has 13 residues. Germline-derived CDR1 and CDR2 are MNHNS and SASEGT. With V trimmed by 5 bases and J by 10 bases, 6 bases remained unmatched. The CDR3 nucleotides read TGTGCCAGCAGTTATACAGGGGGAGGAAAACTGTTTTTT. Encoded protein: CASSYTGGGKLFF.

V gene TRBV4-1 combines with J gene TRBJ2-1; 9 nucleotides agree with TRBD1. The CDR3 length is 15 residues. Germline V lookup: CDR1 MGHRA, CDR2 YSYEKL. V lost 3 bases, J lost 5 bases, and 5 bases stayed unmatched. CDR3 bases: TGCGCCAGCAGCCACCTGGGACAGGGACACAATGAGCAGTTCTTC. Its protein product is CASSHLGQGHNEQFF.

This chain joins TRBV21-1 and TRBJ2-7; the D call TRBD1 from the table was never checked on the DNA. TRBV21-1 is a documented pseudogene. The CDR3 extends over 15 amino acids. CDR3 residues: CASNKTQGADYEQYF. DNA of the CDR3: TGTGCCAGCAACAAAACACAGGGGGCGGATTACGAGCAGTACTTC.

This chain joins TRBV7-9 and TRBJ1-4; the D is unclear. CDR1 and CDR2 (germline): SEHNR, FQNEAQ (reference sequence). This CDR3 is built from 14 residues. V lost 5 bases and J lost 7, with 14 bases in between. The CDR3 spells CASSQKKAGEKLFF. CDR3 nucleotide sequence: TGTGCCAGCAGCCAGAAGAAAGCGGGTGAAAAACTGTTTTTT.

The V and J genes are TRBV29-1 and TRBJ2-5; 8 bases line up with TRBD2. The junction had 3 bases not matched to a gene; V was cut back by 4 bases and J by 2 bases. Germline assignment: CDR1 SQVTM and CDR2 ANQGSEA. The CDR3 length is 13 residues. This CDR3 is CSVGSSGQETQYF. The CDR3 DNA follows: TGCAGCGTTGGCTCTAGCGGGCAAGAGACCCAGTACTTC.

The V call is TRBV18, the J call TRBJ2-7; 8 bases are a match to TRBD1. In germline, CDR1 is KGHSH, CDR2 LQKENI. The CDR3 sequence is 15 residues long. J was trimmed by 0 bases and V by 2 bases; bases with no gene match: 3. CDR3 sequence reads: CASSPSGTGSYEQYF. CDR3 DNA: TGTGCCAGCTCACCATCCGGGACAGGCTCCTACGAGCAGTACTTC.

This rearrangement joins TRBV11-2 to TRBJ2-5, with TRBD1 identical over 10 bases. There are 15 residues in the CDR3. Unmatched junction bases numbered 7, after V lost 5 bases and J lost 4 bases. CDR1 is SGHAT and CDR2 is FQNNGV in the germline V gene. The CDR3 here is CASSPAGQGGETQYF. The CDR3 nucleotides read TGTGCCAGCAGCCCCGCCGGACAGGGGGGAGAGACCCAGTACTTC.

The sample holds a few counts of this clone. The chain couples TRBV11-1 to TRBJ2-7; 9 positions agree with TRBD2. The junction had 7 bases not matched to a gene; V was cut back by 2 bases and J by 5 bases. CDR1 is SGHAT and CDR2 is FQDESV in the germline V gene (reference sequence). The length of the CDR3 is 15 residues. CDR3 amino acids: CASSLSVRGGDEQYF. Here the CDR3 DNA reads TGTGCCAGCAGCTTATCTGTGCGGGGGGGCGACGAGCAGTACTTC.